The clone carrying this TCR beta chain has a single count. The V gene's germline CDR1 is SGHTA and CDR2 FQGNSA. Unmatched junction bases numbered 3, after V lost 2 bases and J lost 5 bases. The CDR3 consists of 16 residues. This sample is part of a study of CD8 T cells in Susac syndrome. About 0.45 to 1 ug RNA was reverse transcribed with random hexamers. The authors amplified TCR beta CDR3 across 54 Vbeta and 13 Jbeta using immunoSEQ multiplex PCR. Using its own MiXCR run on the immunoSEQ multiplex PCR reads, TCRdb lists one record per CDR3 protein. The sample consists of 150,000 to 200,000 distinct CDR3 sequences, roughly 95% of them appearing once.

V and J are TRBV7-2 and TRBJ1-4; 12 positions agree with TRBD1. The sample taken for sequencing was CD4+ T cells from PBMCs. The receptor was isolated from a human donor in good health. The CDR3 loop is CASSLLGTGGNEKLFF. The DNA for the CDR3 is TGTGCCAGCAGCTTACTCGGGACAGGGGGCAATGAAAAACTGTTTTTT.